Listed here is a single T cell receptor beta chain. Data came from immunoSEQ multiplex PCR; TCRdb stores just in-frame clones and leaves some out. The profile covers around 76,000 clones, with 91% appearing a single time and 0.2% to 0.3% taken by the ten largest. The sample is drawn from a study of technical replicates of blood from a few donors. The V gene end was trimmed by 4 bases and the J gene end by 1 base; junction bases not matched to a gene: 5. This CDR3 region has 14 residues. Germline CDR1 and CDR2: SGHNT and YYREEE (reference sequence). Specimen: T cells isolated from PBMCs. The receptor was derived from a human donor in good health. The chain recombines TRBV5-4 with TRBJ2-7, with 7 positions matching TRBD2. CDR3 protein: CASSTGLDSYEQYF. CDR3 in DNA: TGTGCCAGCAGCACCGGACTAGATTCCTACGAGCAGTACTTC.